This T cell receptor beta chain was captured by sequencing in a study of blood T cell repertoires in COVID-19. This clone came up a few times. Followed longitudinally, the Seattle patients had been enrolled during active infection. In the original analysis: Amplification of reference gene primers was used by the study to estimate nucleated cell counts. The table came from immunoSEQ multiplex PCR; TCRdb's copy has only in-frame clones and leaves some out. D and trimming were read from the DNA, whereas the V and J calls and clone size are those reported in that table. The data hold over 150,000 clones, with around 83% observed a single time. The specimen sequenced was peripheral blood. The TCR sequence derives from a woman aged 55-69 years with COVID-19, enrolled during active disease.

The CDR3 DNA follows: TGTGCCAGCAGCTCAACACAGGGTGGCAAAAACATTCAGTACTTC. This gives the protein CASSSTQGGKNIQYF. V and J are TRBV5-4 and TRBJ2-4; TRBD1 might be the D (6 bases). CDR3 length: 15 amino acids. CDR1 is SGHNT and CDR2 is YYREEE in the germline V gene (reference sequence). Trimming removed 3 bases from V and 3 bases from J, with 13 bases in between.